The text below deals with one TCR beta chain. Its specificity is unknown. The data were obtained in a study of cytomegalovirus exposure and HLA in healthy donors. A multiplex PCR was run with 60 Vbeta primers and 13 Jbeta primers. Method: immunoSEQ multiplex PCR; TCRdb's copy keeps in-frame clones and lacks some. The table includes approximately 140,000 clones, 50% to 75% detected once. Study results and limitations: The study listed 164 cytomegalovirus-associated TCR beta chains. The classifier reportedly diagnosed cytomegalovirus status with high sensitivity and specificity. Sequence variants that were highly shared formed a cluster that was likely a sequencing artifact.

This TCR came from a woman aged 60 to 75 in good health and CMV-seropositive. Material for sequencing was PBMCs.

CDR3 sequence (DNA): TGTGCCAGCAGTCCGGGACACCCTCCTGCCTACGAGCAGTACTTC. This codes for CASSPGHPPAYEQYF. This sequence joins TRBV6-5 and TRBJ2-7; D possibly corresponds to TRBD1 (6 bases). From germline, CDR1 is MNHEY and CDR2 SVGAGI. V lost 5 bases and J 2 bases, leaving 16 bases between the germline ends. CDR3 length: 15 amino acids.